The 21 T cell receptor beta chains presented below share a single source sample, sequenced in a study of cytomegalovirus exposure and HLA in healthy donors. In the PCR, 60 Vbeta and 13 Jbeta primers were used. Measured with immunoSEQ multiplex PCR; TCRdb has only the in-frame clones, and not every one. The top ten hold 1.6% of the sample, which has some 130,000 clones, 55% to 75% seen once. Material: PBMCs. The receptor set was obtained from a man younger than 40 in good health and CMV-seropositive.

J is TRBJ2-7 and V is TRBV11-1, with D perhaps matching TRBD1 (6 bases). Trimming removed 5 bases from V and 3 bases from J, with 17 bases in between. The CDR3 totals 15 residues. Looked up from germline, CDR1 is SGHAT and CDR2 is FQDESV (reference sequence). The CDR3 protein is CASSLVREGVYEQYF. CDR3 sequence (DNA): TGTGCCAGCAGCCTAGTTCGTGAGGGGGTCTACGAGCAGTACTTC. Using reference TRBV11-1 and TRBJ2-7 for the parts outside the CDR3, the full variable domain is EAEVAQSPRYKITEKSQAVAFWCDPISGHATLYWYRQILGQGPELLVQFQDESVVDDSQLPKDRFSAERLKGVDSTLKIQPAELGDSAMYLCASSLVREGVYEQYFGPGTRLTVT.

V is TRBV6-5 and J is TRBJ2-7, with D unresolved. Looked up from germline, CDR1 is MNHEY and CDR2 is SVGAGI. Trimming pared 0 bases from V and 0 bases from J, leaving 12 bases between. The CDR3 runs to 16 residues. CDR3 in amino acids: CASSYSRYLSSYEQYF. The CDR3 DNA reads TGTGCCAGCAGTTACTCGAGATACCTAAGCTCCTACGAGCAGTACTTC.

The chain is built from TRBV28 and TRBJ2-7, with TRBD2 matching over 10 bases. This CDR3 is 15 amino acids long. Looked up from germline, CDR1 is MDHEN and CDR2 is SYDVKM. V was clipped by 5 bases and J by 1 base; unmatched bases: 5. The CDR3 reads CASSPPGLASYEQYF. The CDR3 DNA reads as TGTGCCAGCAGTCCGCCGGGACTAGCGTCCTACGAGCAGTACTTC. Complete variable domain (other parts from reference TRBV28 and TRBJ2-7): DVKVTQSSRYLVKRTGEKVFLECVQDMDHENMFWYRQDPGLGLRLIYFSYDVKMKEKGDIPEGYSVSREKKERFSLILESASTNQTSMYLCASSPPGLASYEQYFGPGTRLTVT.

This clone was observed once. This chain joins TRBV6-5 and TRBJ2-5; weak D call: TRBD2 (6 bases). Trimming took off 6 bases at V and 11 bases at J, with 16 bases between the two ends. In germline, CDR1 is MNHEY, CDR2 SVGAGI. The CDR3 sequence is 12 residues long. In DNA, the CDR3 is TGTGCCAGCAGCAGGGACTGGGGTGAGCAGTACTTC. Residues: CASSRDWGEQYF.

A few counts support this clone. The chain uses TRBV7-2 and TRBJ2-3, with D tentatively TRBD2 (5 bases). Germline CDR1 reads SGHTA; CDR2 reads FQGNSA. The CDR3 sequence is 16 residues long. V was trimmed by 1 base and J by 4 bases, leaving 15 bases between them. The CDR3 reads CASSLVRAAWADTQYF. Here the CDR3 DNA reads TGTGCCAGCAGCTTAGTGCGGGCTGCATGGGCAGATACGCAGTATTTT.

The chain uses TRBV5-6 and TRBJ1-1, with D uncertain. The CDR3 is 12 residues long. In germline, CDR1 is SGHDT, CDR2 YYEEEE. Deletions cut 1 base from V and 6 bases from J, with 7 bases between. The CDR3 DNA sequence: TGTGCCAGCAGCTTGAACAGTCCTGAAGCTTTCTTT. Translated: CASSLNSPEAFF.

CDR3 bases: TGTGCCAGCAGCAAGGGACAGGCCTACAATGAGCAGTTCTTC. It is translated as CASSKGQAYNEQFF. The gene calls are TRBV27 and TRBJ2-1; 8 bases are shared with TRBD1. V was pared by 6 bases and J by 2 bases, with 3 bases of the junction left unmatched. The CDR3 spans 14 residues. Germline V CDR1 and CDR2: MNHEY, SMNVEV (reference sequence).

The rearrangement links TRBV7-6 to TRBJ1-1, with 7 positions matching TRBD1. This CDR3 has 15 amino acids. Germline V gene lookup returns CDR1 SGHVS and CDR2 FNYEAQ. Trimming removed 5 bases from V and 2 bases from J; junction bases left unmatched: 8. The CDR3 bases are TGTGCCAGCAGCCGTAACAGGGGATCCAACACTGAAGCTTTCTTT. As protein: CASSRNRGSNTEAFF.

V is TRBV5-1 and J is TRBJ1-4, with D possibly being TRBD1 (5 bases). Trimming removed 5 bases from V and 6 bases from J, with 11 bases in between. Germline V gene sequence: CDR1 SGHRS, CDR2 YFSETQ. CDR3 length equals 13 residues. This chain's CDR3 is CASSKGSDEKLFF. Written as DNA, the CDR3 is TGCGCCAGCAGTAAGGGGTCTGATGAAAAACTGTTTTTT. Together with reference TRBV5-1 and TRBJ1-4, the CDR3 gives the full variable domain: KAGVTQTPRYLIKTRGQQVTLSCSPISGHRSVSWYQQTPGQGLQFLFEYFSETQRNKGNFPGRFSGRQFSNSRSEMNVSTLELGDSALYLCASSKGSDEKLFFGSGTQLSVL.

The chain recombines TRBV27 with TRBJ1-5, with D possibly matching TRBD1 (5 bases). Germline CDR1 MNHEY, CDR2 SMNVEV (reference sequence). V dropped 2 bases and J dropped 9 bases, with 14 bases sitting between them. The CDR3 spans 14 residues. CDR3 coding DNA: TGTGCCAGCAGTTTAGTCCAGGGTCCTTGGCCCCAGCATTTT. As protein: CASSLVQGPWPQHF.

The V call is TRBV30, the J call TRBJ2-7, with a possible D match to TRBD2 (6 bases). V shed 2 bases and J shed 0 bases, with 11 bases lying between them. There are 14 residues in the CDR3. Germline CDR1 reads GTSNPN; CDR2 reads SVGIG (reference sequence). CDR3 sequence (DNA): TGTGCCTGGAGTATTGGAGGGGCCTCCTACGAGCAGTACTTC. This translates into CAWSIGGASYEQYF. Variable domain in full (rest from reference TRBV30 and TRBJ2-7): SQTIHQWPATLVQPVGSPLSLECTVEGTSNPNLYWYRQAAGRGLQLLFYSVGIGQISSEVPQNLSASRPQDRQFILSSKKLLLSDSGFYLCAWSIGGASYEQYFGPGTRLTVT.

The chain joins TRBV9 to TRBJ2-7; 10 positions agree with TRBD1. V shed 3 bases, J shed 6 bases, and the junction held 12 bases outside the gene matches. The CDR3 is made up of 16 amino acids. CDR1 is SGDLS, CDR2 YYNGEE, per germline. CDR3 protein: CASSGNIDRGPGEQYF. The DNA of the CDR3 is TGTGCCAGCAGCGGAAATATTGACAGGGGGCCTGGCGAGCAGTACTTC.

The table lists this clone with a few counts. The CDR3 loop is CASSDPGVPSGNTIYF. CDR3 nucleotide sequence: TGTGCCAGCAGTGACCCAGGGGTTCCATCTGGAAACACCATATATTTT. The V call is TRBV6-4, the J call TRBJ1-3, with D perhaps matching TRBD1 (6 bases). Trimming pared 2 bases from V and 1 base from J, leaving 12 bases between. The CDR3 length is 16 residues. CDR1 and CDR2 (germline): MRHNA, SNTAGT.

The chain recombines TRBV5-6 with TRBJ2-1; TRBD1 agrees at 8 bases. The CDR3 runs 16 residues. CDR1 SGHDT and CDR2 YYEEEE come from the germline V gene. V shed 2 bases and J 0 bases; nucleotides not matched to a gene: 4. CDR3 sequence: CASSLGTGDSYNEQFF. CDR3 in DNA: TGTGCCAGCAGCTTAGGGACAGGTGACTCCTACAATGAGCAGTTCTTC.

The V and J genes are TRBV18 and TRBJ2-7; tentatively, D is TRBD2 (6 bases). The CDR3 is 15 residues long. Germline V CDR1 and CDR2: KGHSH, LQKENI. V lost 1 base to trimming and J lost 5 bases, with 15 bases between them. CDR3 residues: CASSPRYGSSNEQYF. Written as DNA, the CDR3 is TGTGCCAGCTCACCACGTTACGGGAGTAGTAACGAGCAGTACTTC.

The chain combines TRBV6-6 with TRBJ2-1, with 12 bases lining up with TRBD2. Trimming cost V 5 bases and J 10 bases; bases outside gene matches: 12. CDR3 length equals 16 residues. In germline, CDR1 is MNHNY, CDR2 SVGAGI (reference sequence). The CDR3, as DNA: TGTGCCAGCAGTCCTCTCCTAGCGGGAGGGCCGAGGGAGCAGTTCTTC. Amino acids: CASSPLLAGGPREQFF.

This clone was counted only a few times. The chain links TRBV5-6 to TRBJ2-1; a possible D gene is TRBD2 (5 bases). The V and J ends lost 0 bases and 4 bases respectively, with 14 bases between them. The CDR3 is 16 residues long. In germline, CDR1 is SGHDT, CDR2 YYEEEE. Here the CDR3 reads CASSLGRVEIYNEQFF. In DNA form, the CDR3 reads TGTGCCAGCAGCTTGGGGCGGGTCGAGATTTACAATGAGCAGTTCTTC. The variable domain in full, with the rest retrieved from reference TRBV5-6 and TRBJ2-1, is DAGVTQSPTHLIKTRGQQVTLRCSPKSGHDTVSWYQQALGQGPQFIFQYYEEEERQRGNFPDRFSGHQFPNYSSELNVNALLLGDSALYLCASSLGRVEIYNEQFFGPGTRLTVL.

V gene TRBV19 combines with J gene TRBJ2-7; D may be TRBD2 (7 bases). V was trimmed by 7 bases and J by 4 bases, leaving 17 bases between them. Germline V lookup: CDR1 LNHDA, CDR2 SQIVND (reference sequence). There are 14 residues in the CDR3. For the CDR3, the DNA is TGTGCCAGTAAAAGATCAGGGGAGGGGTACGAGCAGTACTTC. This translates into CASKRSGEGYEQYF.

In the case of this clone: Different DNA sequences within this sample yield the same CDR3. This chain connects TRBV6-5 to TRBJ1-2, with TRBD1 as a possible D gene (5 bases). Looked up from germline, CDR1 is MNHEY and CDR2 is SVGAGI. This CDR3 contains 13 residues. Deletions cut 2 bases from V and 2 bases from J, with 6 bases between. CDR3 amino acids: CASSYDRNYGYTF. CDR3 in DNA: TGTGCCAGCAGTTACGACAGAAACTATGGCTACACCTTC.

The chain is built from TRBV5-4 and TRBJ2-7; D perhaps matches TRBD1 (6 bases). Deletions cut 3 bases from V and 0 bases from J, with 13 bases between. The CDR3 is 15 amino acids. Germline V gene data show CDR1 as SGHNT and CDR2 as YYREEE (reference sequence). CDR3 sequence (DNA): TGTGCCAGCAGCTCACAGGGAATCCCCTCCTACGAGCAGTACTTC. Its protein product is CASSSQGIPSYEQYF.

The chain is built from TRBV27 and TRBJ2-2; 12 bases map to TRBD2. Germline V gives CDR1 MNHEY, CDR2 SMNVEV (reference sequence). The CDR3 covers 15 residues. V lost 7 bases and J lost 3; bases outside the gene matches: 3. The CDR3 DNA follows: TGTGCCAGCACTACTAGCGGGAGGTACACCGGGGAGCTGTTTTTT. It encodes CASTTSGRYTGELFF.